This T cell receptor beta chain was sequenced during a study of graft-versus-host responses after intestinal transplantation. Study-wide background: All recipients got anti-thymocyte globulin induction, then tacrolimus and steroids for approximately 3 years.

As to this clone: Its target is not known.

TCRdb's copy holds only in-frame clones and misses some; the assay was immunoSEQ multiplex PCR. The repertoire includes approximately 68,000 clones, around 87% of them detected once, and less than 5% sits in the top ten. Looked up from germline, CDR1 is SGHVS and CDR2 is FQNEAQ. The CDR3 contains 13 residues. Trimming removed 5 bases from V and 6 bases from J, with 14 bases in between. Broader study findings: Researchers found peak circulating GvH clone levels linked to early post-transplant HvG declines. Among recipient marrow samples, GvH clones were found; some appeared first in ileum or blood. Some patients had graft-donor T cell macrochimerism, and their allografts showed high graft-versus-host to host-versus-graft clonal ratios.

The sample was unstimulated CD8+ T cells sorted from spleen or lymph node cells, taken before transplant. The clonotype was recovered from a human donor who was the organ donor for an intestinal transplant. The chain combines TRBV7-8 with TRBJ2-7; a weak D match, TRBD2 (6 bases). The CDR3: CASSQTSSVEQYV. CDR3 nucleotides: TGTGCCAGCAGCCAAACTAGCTCCGTCGAGCAGTACGTC.